This T cell receptor (beta chain) was identified in a study of blood T cells in healthy people across ages. Together with a sample-barcoded 5' primer, a J-beta primer mix was included in a second PCR lasting roughly 6 to 12 cycles. TCRdb used MiXCR to reprocess the 5' RACE reads, holding one entry per CDR3 protein. Of about 670,000 distinct CDR3 sequences in the sample, less than 45% are singletons; the top ten hold roughly 30%. General observations from the study: Observed TCR beta diversity per million T cells went down as age went up. This fall followed a roughly linear course with age. Naive T cell percentage by flow cytometry tracked strongly with beta diversity. Possibly, changes in expanded clonotypes were confounded because donor CMV status was unknown.

The study drew donors from healthy Caucasian individuals in Russia aged roughly 6 to 90. Germline V lookup: CDR1 SQVTM, CDR2 ANQGSEA. With 7 bases clipped from V and 4 bases from J, the junction kept 9 bases outside the gene matches. This CDR3 has 15 amino acids. In this sample, this clonotype turned up many times. The antigen is undetermined. The specimen sequenced was blood. The TCR originated in a man at least 80 years old in good health. The V and J genes are TRBV29-1 and TRBJ2-3, with 12 nucleotides matching TRBD2. The CDR3 DNA follows: TGCAGCGCAGGACTAGCGGGACGGGGGGCAGATACGCAGTATTTT. Translation gives CSAGLAGRGADTQYF.